Included here is one T cell receptor (beta chain) sequence, with context. Per the germline V gene, CDR1 is ENHRY and CDR2 is SYGVKD. This CDR3 spans 14 amino acids. The V gene end was trimmed by 1 base and the J gene end by 5 bases; junction bases not matched to a gene: 4. This specimen comes from a study of technical replicates of blood from a handful of donors. Sequencing used immunoSEQ multiplex PCR; TCRdb keeps in-frame clones, though not all of them. This table has tens of thousands of clones, 90% to 95% appearing once. The V gene is TRBV10-3, the J gene TRBJ1-2; 7 bases agree with TRBD1. The source material was T cells isolated from PBMCs. The TCR originated in a human donor in good health. Here the CDR3 DNA reads TGTGCCATCAGTGAGTTCGGGACAGTTTATGGCTACACCTTC. Protein sequence: CAISEFGTVYGYTF.